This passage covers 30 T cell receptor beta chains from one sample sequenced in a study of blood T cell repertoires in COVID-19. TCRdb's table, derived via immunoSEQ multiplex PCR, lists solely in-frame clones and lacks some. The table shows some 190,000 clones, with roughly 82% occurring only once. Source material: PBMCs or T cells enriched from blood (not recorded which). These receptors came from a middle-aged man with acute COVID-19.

The CDR3 spells CASVLSGSLVNEQFF. In DNA, the CDR3 is TGTGCCAGCGTTCTTAGCGGGAGCCTTGTCAATGAGCAGTTCTTC. The rearrangement links TRBV7-9 to TRBJ2-1; 9 bases agree with TRBD2. CDR1 is SEHNR and CDR2 is FQNEAQ in the germline V gene (reference sequence). The ends lost 8 bases at V and 6 bases at J; junction bases unmatched: 11. The CDR3 has 15 residues.

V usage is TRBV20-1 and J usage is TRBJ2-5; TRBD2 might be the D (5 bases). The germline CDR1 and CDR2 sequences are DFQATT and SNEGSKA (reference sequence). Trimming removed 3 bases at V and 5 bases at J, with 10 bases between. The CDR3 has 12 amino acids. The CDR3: CSASYSAETQYF. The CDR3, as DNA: TGCAGTGCTAGTTATAGCGCGGAGACCCAGTACTTC.

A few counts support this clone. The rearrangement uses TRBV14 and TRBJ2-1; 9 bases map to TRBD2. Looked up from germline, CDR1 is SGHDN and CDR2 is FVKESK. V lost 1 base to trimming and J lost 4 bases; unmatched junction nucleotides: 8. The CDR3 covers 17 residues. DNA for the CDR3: TGTGCCAGCAGCCAAGTCATTTCAGCGGGAGGTTACAATGAGCAGTTCTTC. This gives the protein CASSQVISAGGYNEQFF. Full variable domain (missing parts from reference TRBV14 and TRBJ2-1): EAGVTQFPSHSVIEKGQTVTLRCDPISGHDNLYWYRRVMGKEIKFLLHFVKESKQDESGMPNNRFLAERTGGTYSTLKVQPAELEDSGVYFCASSQVISAGGYNEQFFGPGTRLTVL.

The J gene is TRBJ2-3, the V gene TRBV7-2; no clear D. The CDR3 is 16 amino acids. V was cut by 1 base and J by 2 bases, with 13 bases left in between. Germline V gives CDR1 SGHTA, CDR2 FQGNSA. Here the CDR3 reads CASSLGSTFHTDTQYF. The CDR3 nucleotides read TGTGCCAGCAGCTTAGGTTCCACTTTTCACACAGATACGCAGTATTTT.

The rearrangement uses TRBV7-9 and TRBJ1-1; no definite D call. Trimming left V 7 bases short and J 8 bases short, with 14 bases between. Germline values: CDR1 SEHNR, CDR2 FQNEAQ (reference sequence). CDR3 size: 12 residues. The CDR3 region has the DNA TGTGCCAGCACCCACAACGTACGAGAAGCTTTCTTT. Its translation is CASTHNVREAFF.

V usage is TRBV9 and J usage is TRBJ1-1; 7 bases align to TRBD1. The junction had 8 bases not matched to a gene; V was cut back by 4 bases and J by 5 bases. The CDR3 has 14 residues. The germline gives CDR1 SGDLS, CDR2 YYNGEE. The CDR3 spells CASSPPGGGTEAFF. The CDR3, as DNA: TGTGCCAGCAGCCCCCCAGGGGGAGGTACTGAAGCTTTCTTT. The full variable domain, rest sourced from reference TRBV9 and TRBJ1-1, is DSGVTQTPKHLITATGQRVTLRCSPRSGDLSVYWYQQSLDQGLQFLIQYYNGEERAKGNILERFSAQQFPDLHSELNLSSLELGDSALYFCASSPPGGGTEAFFGQGTRLTVV.

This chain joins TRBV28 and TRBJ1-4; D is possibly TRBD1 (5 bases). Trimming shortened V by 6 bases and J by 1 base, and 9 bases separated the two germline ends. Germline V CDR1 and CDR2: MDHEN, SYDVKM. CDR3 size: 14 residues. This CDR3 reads CASSRQGTNEKLFF. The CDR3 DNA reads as TGTGCCAGCAGCCGTCAGGGAACTAATGAAAAACTGTTTTTT. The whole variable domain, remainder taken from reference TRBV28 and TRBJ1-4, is DVKVTQSSRYLVKRTGEKVFLECVQDMDHENMFWYRQDPGLGLRLIYFSYDVKMKEKGDIPEGYSVSREKKERFSLILESASTNQTSMYLCASSRQGTNEKLFFGSGTQLSVL.

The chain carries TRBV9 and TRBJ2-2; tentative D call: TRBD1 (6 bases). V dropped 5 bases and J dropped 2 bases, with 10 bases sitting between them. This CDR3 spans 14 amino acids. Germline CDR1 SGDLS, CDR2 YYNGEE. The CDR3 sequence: CASSWDINTGELFF. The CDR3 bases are TGTGCCAGCAGTTGGGACATCAACACCGGGGAGCTGTTTTTT.

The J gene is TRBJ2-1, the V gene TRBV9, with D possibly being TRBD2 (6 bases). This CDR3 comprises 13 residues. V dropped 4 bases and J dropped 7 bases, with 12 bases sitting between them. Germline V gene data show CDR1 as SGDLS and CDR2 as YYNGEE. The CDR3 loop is CASSPGGRNEQFF. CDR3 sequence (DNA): TGTGCCAGCAGCCCAGGAGGGAGGAATGAGCAGTTCTTC. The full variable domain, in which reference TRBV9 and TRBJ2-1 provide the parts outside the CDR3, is DSGVTQTPKHLITATGQRVTLRCSPRSGDLSVYWYQQSLDQGLQFLIQYYNGEERAKGNILERFSAQQFPDLHSELNLSSLELGDSALYFCASSPGGRNEQFFGPGTRLTVL.

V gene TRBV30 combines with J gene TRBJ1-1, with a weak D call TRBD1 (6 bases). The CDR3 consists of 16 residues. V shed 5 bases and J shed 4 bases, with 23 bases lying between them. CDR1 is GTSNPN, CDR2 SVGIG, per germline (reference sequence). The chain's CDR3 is CAWETGPGTRGTEAFF. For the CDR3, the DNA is TGTGCCTGGGAGACAGGCCCGGGCACCCGTGGCACTGAAGCTTTCTTT.

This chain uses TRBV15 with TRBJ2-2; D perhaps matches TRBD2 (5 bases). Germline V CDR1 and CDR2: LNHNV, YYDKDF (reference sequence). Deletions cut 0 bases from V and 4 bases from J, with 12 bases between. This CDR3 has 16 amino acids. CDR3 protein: CATSRDRLGVTGELFF. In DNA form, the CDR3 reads TGTGCCACCAGCAGAGATCGGCTCGGGGTCACCGGGGAGCTGTTTTTT.

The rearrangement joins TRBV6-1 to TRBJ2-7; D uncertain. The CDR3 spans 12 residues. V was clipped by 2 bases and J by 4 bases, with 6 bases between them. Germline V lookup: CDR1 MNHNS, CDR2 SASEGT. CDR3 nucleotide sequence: TGTGCCAGCAGTGAATTCCGGTACGAGCAGTACTTC. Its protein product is CASSEFRYEQYF.

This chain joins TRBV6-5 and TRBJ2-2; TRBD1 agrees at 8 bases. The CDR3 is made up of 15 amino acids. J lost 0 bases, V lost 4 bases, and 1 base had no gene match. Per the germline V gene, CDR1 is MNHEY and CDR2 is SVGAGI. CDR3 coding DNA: TGTGCCAGCAGTTGGACAGGGACGAACACCGGGGAGCTGTTTTTT. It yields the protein CASSWTGTNTGELFF.

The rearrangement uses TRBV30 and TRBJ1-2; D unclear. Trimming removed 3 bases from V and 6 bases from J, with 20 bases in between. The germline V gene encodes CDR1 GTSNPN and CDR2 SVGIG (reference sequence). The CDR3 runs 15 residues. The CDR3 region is CAWRVPGSLLHGYTF. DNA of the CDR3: TGTGCCTGGAGGGTCCCCGGGTCTTTATTACATGGCTACACCTTC.

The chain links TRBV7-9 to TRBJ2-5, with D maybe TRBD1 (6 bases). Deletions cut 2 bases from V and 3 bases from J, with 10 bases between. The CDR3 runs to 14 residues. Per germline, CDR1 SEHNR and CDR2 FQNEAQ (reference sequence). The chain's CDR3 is CASSLWAGEETQYF. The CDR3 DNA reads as TGTGCCAGCAGCTTATGGGCAGGGGAAGAGACCCAGTACTTC.

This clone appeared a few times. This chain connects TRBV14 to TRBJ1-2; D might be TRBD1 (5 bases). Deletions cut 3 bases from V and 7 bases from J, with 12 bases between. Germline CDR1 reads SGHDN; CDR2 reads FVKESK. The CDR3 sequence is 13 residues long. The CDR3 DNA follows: TGTGCCAGCAGCCAGGGGGGATCGACTGGCTACACCTTC. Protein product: CASSQGGSTGYTF.

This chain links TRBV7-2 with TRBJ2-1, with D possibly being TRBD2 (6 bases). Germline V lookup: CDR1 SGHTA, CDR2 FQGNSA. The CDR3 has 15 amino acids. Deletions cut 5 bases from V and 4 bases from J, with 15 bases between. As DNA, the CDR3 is TGTGCCAGCAGCCCCGGTGTGCTAGCGTACAATGAGCAGTTCTTC. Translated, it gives CASSPGVLAYNEQFF.

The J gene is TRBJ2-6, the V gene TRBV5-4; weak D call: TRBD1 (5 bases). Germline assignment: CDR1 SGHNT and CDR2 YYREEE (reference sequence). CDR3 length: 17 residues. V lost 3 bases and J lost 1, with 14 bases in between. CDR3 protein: CASSSELRGSGANVLTF. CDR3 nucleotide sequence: TGTGCCAGCAGCTCGGAACTAAGGGGTTCTGGGGCCAACGTCCTGACTTTC.

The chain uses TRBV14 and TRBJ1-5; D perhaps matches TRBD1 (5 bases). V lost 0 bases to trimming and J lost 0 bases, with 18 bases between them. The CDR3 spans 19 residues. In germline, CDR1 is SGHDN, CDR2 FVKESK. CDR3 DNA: TGTGCCAGCAGCCAAGAGTCAGGGCGGCACGCCACTAGCAATCAGCCCCAGCATTTT. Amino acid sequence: CASSQESGRHATSNQPQHF.

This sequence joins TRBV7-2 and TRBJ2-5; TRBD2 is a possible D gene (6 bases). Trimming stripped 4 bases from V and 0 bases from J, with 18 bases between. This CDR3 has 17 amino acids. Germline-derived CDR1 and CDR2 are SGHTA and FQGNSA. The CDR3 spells CASSSRPGLMYQETQYF. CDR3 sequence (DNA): TGTGCCAGCAGCTCACGTCCGGGACTCATGTACCAAGAGACCCAGTACTTC. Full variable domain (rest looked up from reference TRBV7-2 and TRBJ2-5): GAGVSQSPSNKVTEKGKDVELRCDPISGHTALYWYRQSLGQGLEFLIYFQGNSAPDKSGLPSDRFSAERTGGSVSTLTIQRTQQEDSAVYLCASSSRPGLMYQETQYFGPGTRLLVL.

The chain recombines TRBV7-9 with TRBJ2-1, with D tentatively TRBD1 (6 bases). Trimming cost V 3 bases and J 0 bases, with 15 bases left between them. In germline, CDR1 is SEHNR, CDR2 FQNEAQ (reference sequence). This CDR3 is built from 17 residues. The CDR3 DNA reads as TGTGCCAGCAGCTTTGGTCAGGGGTTGTTCTCCTACAATGAGCAGTTCTTC. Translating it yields CASSFGQGLFSYNEQFF.

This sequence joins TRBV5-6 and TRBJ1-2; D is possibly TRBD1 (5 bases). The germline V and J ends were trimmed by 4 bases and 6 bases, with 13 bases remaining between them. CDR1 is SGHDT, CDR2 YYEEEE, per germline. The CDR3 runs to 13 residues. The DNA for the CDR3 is TGTGCCAGCAGCCCCGGGACTCCAAATGGCTACACCTTC. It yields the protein CASSPGTPNGYTF.

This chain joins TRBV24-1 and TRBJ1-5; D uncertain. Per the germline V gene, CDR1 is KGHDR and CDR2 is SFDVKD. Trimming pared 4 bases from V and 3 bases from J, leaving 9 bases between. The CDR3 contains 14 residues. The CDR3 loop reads CATSERGYNQPQHF. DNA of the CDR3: TGTGCCACCAGTGAACGGGGTTACAATCAGCCCCAGCATTTT.

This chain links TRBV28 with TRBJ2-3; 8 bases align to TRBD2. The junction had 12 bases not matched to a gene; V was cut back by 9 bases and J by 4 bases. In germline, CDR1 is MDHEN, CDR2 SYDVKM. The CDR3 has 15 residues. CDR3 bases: TGTGCCAGTCCCCGTGGGCGGGAGGCTTCAGATACGCAGTATTTT. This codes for CASPRGREASDTQYF.

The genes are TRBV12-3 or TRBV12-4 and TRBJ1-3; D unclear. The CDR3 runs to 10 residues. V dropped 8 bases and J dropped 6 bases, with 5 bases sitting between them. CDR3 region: CASGENTIYF. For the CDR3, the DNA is TGTGCCAGCGGAGAAAACACCATATATTTT.

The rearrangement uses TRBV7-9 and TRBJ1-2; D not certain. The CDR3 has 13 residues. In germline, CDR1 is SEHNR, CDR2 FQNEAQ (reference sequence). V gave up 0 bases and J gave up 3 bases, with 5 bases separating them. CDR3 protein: CASSLALHYGYTF. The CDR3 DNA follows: TGTGCCAGCAGCTTAGCCCTACACTATGGCTACACCTTC.

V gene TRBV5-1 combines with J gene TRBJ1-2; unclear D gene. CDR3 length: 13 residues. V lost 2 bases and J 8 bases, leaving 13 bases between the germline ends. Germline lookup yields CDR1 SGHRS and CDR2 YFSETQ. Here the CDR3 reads CASSFGGPGGYTF. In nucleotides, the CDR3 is TGCGCCAGCAGCTTCGGCGGGCCCGGGGGCTACACCTTC.

For the CDR3, the DNA is TGTGCCAGTAGTATACAGTCCACAGATACGCAGTATTTT. This translates into CASSIQSTDTQYF. The J gene is TRBJ2-3, the V gene TRBV19; no firm D call. Germline CDR1 and CDR2: LNHDA and SQIVND (reference sequence). The CDR3 loop spans 13 amino acids. V was clipped by 2 bases and J by 2 bases, with 5 bases between them.

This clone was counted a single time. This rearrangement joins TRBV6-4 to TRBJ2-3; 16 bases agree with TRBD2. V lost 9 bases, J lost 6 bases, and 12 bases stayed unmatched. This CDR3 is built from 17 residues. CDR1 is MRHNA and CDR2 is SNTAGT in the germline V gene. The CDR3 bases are TGTGCCAGGGTCCCGGGACTAGCGGGAGGGAGAGGCGATACGCAGTATTTT. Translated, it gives CARVPGLAGGRGDTQYF.

CDR3 loop: CASSLGQGRSPLHF. In DNA, the CDR3 is TGCGCCAGCAGCCTTGGACAGGGGCGTTCACCCCTCCACTTT. This sequence joins TRBV4-3 and TRBJ1-6, with 9 bases aligning to TRBD1. The germline V gene encodes CDR1 LGHNA and CDR2 YSLEER. The CDR3 extends over 14 amino acids. The J segment lost 9 bases and the V segment lost 4 bases, leaving 4 bases of the junction unmatched.